Below are 13 T cell receptor beta chains sequenced from a single sample in a study of blood T cell repertoires in COVID-19. This table comes from immunoSEQ multiplex PCR, and its TCRdb copy is limited to in-frame clones, with some not included. The sample carries some 300,000 clones, around 91% recorded once. Sequencing used PBMCs or T cells enriched from blood (not recorded which). The receptors come from a woman aged 18-35 years with acute COVID-19.

This clone has only a few counts. This rearrangement joins TRBV28 to TRBJ1-1; no clear D. The CDR3 totals 14 residues. V was pared by 5 bases and J by 0 bases, with 10 bases between. The V gene's germline CDR1 is MDHEN and CDR2 SYDVKM. The CDR3 DNA reads as TGTGCCAGCAGTCCCCAGGCCCTGAACACTGAAGCTTTCTTT. It specifies CASSPQALNTEAFF.

The rearrangement uses TRBV2 and TRBJ2-2; D is possibly TRBD1 (5 bases). V was cut by 6 bases and J by 1 base, with 9 bases left in between. The germline gives CDR1 SNHLY, CDR2 FYNNEI. The CDR3 covers 14 residues. This CDR3 is CASRETENTGELFF. The CDR3 region has the DNA TGTGCCAGCAGGGAGACAGAGAACACCGGGGAGCTGTTTTTT.

The chain uses TRBV7-3 and TRBJ1-1; D gene unclear. In germline, CDR1 is SGHTA, CDR2 FQGTGA. CDR3 length: 13 amino acids. Trimming removed 0 bases at V and 2 bases at J, with 4 bases between. CDR3 protein: CASSLTSNTEAFF. CDR3 bases: TGTGCCAGCAGCTTAACGTCTAACACTGAAGCTTTCTTT.

The chain couples TRBV7-2 to TRBJ2-1; 9 bases map to TRBD2. J was trimmed by 5 bases and V by 3 bases; bases with no gene match: 5. Germline CDR1 and CDR2: SGHTA and FQGNSA. The CDR3 has 15 residues. CDR3 nucleotide sequence: TGTGCCAGCAGCTTTAGCGGGAGAGCCGACAATGAGCAGTTCTTC. This sequence encodes CASSFSGRADNEQFF.

V gene TRBV12-3 or TRBV12-4 combines with J gene TRBJ2-1; D remains unclear. This CDR3 is built from 12 residues. V dropped 2 bases and J dropped 3 bases, with 2 bases sitting between them. CDR3 nucleotide sequence: TGTGCCAGCAGTTTACGCTACAATGAGCAGTTCTTC. Its protein is CASSLRYNEQFF.

The chain links TRBV9 to TRBJ2-6; 8 bases line up with TRBD1. Germline V gene data show CDR1 as SGDLS and CDR2 as YYNGEE. The CDR3 loop spans 21 amino acids. The V and J ends lost 1 base and 1 base, in that order; junction bases with no gene match: 16. As DNA, the CDR3 is TGTGCCAGCAGCGTATCACAGGGGGGAATCATCGCTGGTTCTGGGGCCAACGTCCTGACTTTC. The encoded protein is CASSVSQGGIIAGSGANVLTF.

This chain uses TRBV4-2 with TRBJ1-4; D remains unclear. Per the germline V gene, CDR1 is LGHNA and CDR2 is YNFKEQ. The CDR3 contains 19 residues. V was trimmed by 1 base and J by 0 bases, leaving 18 bases between them. The CDR3 is CASSQVGSVWATTNEKLFF. CDR3 DNA sequence: TGTGCCAGCAGCCAAGTAGGTTCCGTCTGGGCTACAACTAATGAAAAACTGTTTTTT.

This sequence joins TRBV28 and TRBJ1-1, with D perhaps TRBD1 (6 bases). V gave up 5 bases and J gave up 4 bases, with 8 bases separating them. From germline, CDR1 is MDHEN and CDR2 SYDVKM. The CDR3 length is 12 residues. The CDR3 nucleotides are TGTGCCAGCAGTGACAGGAGCACTGAAGCTTTCTTT. Translated: CASSDRSTEAFF.

This chain uses TRBV14 with TRBJ2-7; D is unclear. The V gene lost 4 bases and the J gene lost 3 bases, with 10 bases spanning the gap. In germline, CDR1 is SGHDN, CDR2 FVKESK. CDR3 size: 13 residues. This chain's CDR3 is CASSPLEHYEQYF. In DNA, the CDR3 is TGTGCCAGCAGCCCGCTGGAGCACTACGAGCAGTACTTC.

V is TRBV18 and J is TRBJ2-5; TRBD1 matches 7 bases. CDR3 length equals 13 residues. The V gene end was trimmed by 5 bases and the J gene end by 2 bases; junction bases not matched to a gene: 2. Germline CDR1 reads KGHSH; CDR2 reads LQKENI. The CDR3 spells CASSSTGQETQYF. The CDR3 region has the DNA TGTGCCAGCTCATCGACAGGGCAAGAGACCCAGTACTTC.

The chain has TRBV6-6 and TRBJ1-3; TRBD1 aligns across 9 bases. Germline V lookup: CDR1 MNHNY, CDR2 SVGAGI (reference sequence). CDR3 size: 16 residues. The V segment lost 6 bases and the J segment 3 bases; nucleotides outside the gene matches: 9. CDR3 DNA: TGTGCCAGCAGGATGGGGGACAGGGCGTTTGGAAACACCATATATTTT. Its protein is CASRMGDRAFGNTIYF.

The V and J genes are TRBV3-1 (or the pseudogene TRBV3-2) and TRBJ1-1; D is unclear. Germline V gives CDR1 LGHDT, CDR2 YNNKEL (reference sequence). The CDR3 has 13 amino acids. V gave up 0 bases and J gave up 3 bases, with 5 bases separating them. For the CDR3, the DNA is TGTGCCAGCAGCCAAGATCCGGACACTGAAGCTTTCTTT. It is translated as CASSQDPDTEAFF.

This clone was observed a handful of times. The gene calls are TRBV15 and TRBJ1-2; D gene uncertain. The germline CDR1 and CDR2 sequences are LNHNV and YYDKDF (reference sequence). The CDR3 loop spans 14 amino acids. Trimming took off 1 base at V and 8 bases at J, with 14 bases between the two ends. The CDR3 region is CATSRVRASVGYTF. Here the CDR3 DNA reads TGTGCCACCAGCAGAGTCCGAGCCTCGGTGGGCTACACCTTC.